This T cell receptor beta chain was recorded in a study of identical twins. This clonotype was picked up many times. What it binds is unknown. Study findings and constraints: Researchers reported excess low generation probability among twin-shared out-of-frame alpha sequences. Invariant populations such as MAIT and iNKT cells could partly muddle zero-insertion analyses.

The CDR3 runs to 16 residues. Trimming removed 5 bases at V and 4 bases at J, with 19 bases between. From germline, CDR1 is LGHNA and CDR2 YNFKEQ. Template switching supplied a universal primer site; unique molecular identifiers were carried on the cDNA. TCRdb reprocessed the 5' RACE reads with MiXCR, giving one entry per CDR3 protein. The sample has roughly 1.6 million distinct CDR3 sequences, about 31% seen once; the top ten hold more than 0.25%. Sequencing was performed on cord blood. This TCR was recovered from a newborn girl in good health. The gene calls are TRBV4-2 and TRBJ2-3; D may be TRBD2 (6 bases). The CDR3 nucleotides read TGTGCCAGCAGCGGCCGGGACTTGAGAAGTGCAGATACGCAGTATTTT. Translating gives CASSGRDLRSADTQYF.